What follows are 17 T cell receptor beta chains derived from one specimen sequenced in a study of T cells after posttransplantation cyclophosphamide. Data came from immunoSEQ multiplex PCR; TCRdb stores just in-frame clones and leaves some out. The sample has 25,000 to 30,000 clones, 86% seen once; the top ten hold 2.5% to 4%. Specimen: PBMCs. The receptor source for this set is a man aged 45 to 65.

V and J are TRBV28 and TRBJ1-5, with TRBD1 identical over 7 bases. Germline V gene data show CDR1 as MDHEN and CDR2 as SYDVKM. J gave up 7 bases and V 4 bases, and 25 bases lay outside the gene matches. This CDR3 has 20 residues. CDR3 protein: CASSSLFAGTESYQHQPQHF. The DNA for the CDR3 is TGTGCCAGCAGTTCTCTGTTTGCCGGGACAGAAAGCTACCAGCACCAGCCCCAGCATTTT.

This chain links TRBV19 with TRBJ2-1; 10 bases are a match to TRBD2. This CDR3 is 15 amino acids long. The germline V gene has CDR1 LNHDA and CDR2 SQIVND (reference sequence). The V segment lost 6 bases and the J segment 4 bases; nucleotides outside the gene matches: 6. CDR3 sequence (DNA): TGTGCCAGTAGAAGTCAGGGACTAGCGTACAATGAGCAGTTCTTC. It yields the protein CASRSQGLAYNEQFF. The entire variable domain, with the rest obtained from reference TRBV19 and TRBJ2-1, is as follows: DGGITQSPKYLFRKEGQNVTLSCEQNLNHDAMYWYRQDPGQGLRLIYYSQIVNDFQKGDIAEGYSVSREKKESFPLTVTSAQKNPTAFYLCASRSQGLAYNEQFFGPGTRLTVL.

The table lists this clone with a count of one. The J gene is TRBJ1-3, the V gene TRBV13; 7 bases line up with TRBD1. The CDR3 has 15 residues. Germline assignment: CDR1 PRHDT and CDR2 FYEKMQ (reference sequence). Trimming cost V 6 bases and J 7 bases; bases outside gene matches: 12. CDR3 residues: CASSFDRVRPNTIYF. The CDR3 DNA reads as TGTGCCAGCAGTTTTGACAGGGTACGACCCAACACCATATATTTT.

The V and J genes are TRBV4-3 and TRBJ1-4; D is unresolved. This CDR3 is 14 amino acids long. Per the germline V gene, CDR1 is LGHNA and CDR2 is YSLEER. The V gene lost 0 bases and the J gene lost 8 bases, with 10 bases spanning the gap. CDR3 loop: CASSQDLRSEKLFF. Written as DNA, the CDR3 is TGCGCCAGCAGCCAAGATCTCCGGAGCGAAAAACTGTTTTTT.

The chain uses TRBV5-4 and TRBJ2-2; D might be TRBD2 (6 bases). CDR1 is SGHNT and CDR2 is YYREEE in the germline V gene (reference sequence). V lost 5 bases to trimming and J lost 5 bases, with 19 bases between them. The CDR3 is 16 residues long. CDR3 protein: CASSPPGGVLTGELFF. DNA for the CDR3: TGTGCCAGCAGTCCCCCAGGCGGGGTACTAACCGGGGAGCTGTTTTTT.

Only a few counts were recorded for this clone. The J gene is TRBJ1-4, the V gene TRBV19, with D tentatively TRBD1 (5 bases). The germline V and J ends were trimmed by 3 bases and 8 bases, with 13 bases remaining between them. The CDR3 totals 14 residues. Per the germline V gene, CDR1 is LNHDA and CDR2 is SQIVND (reference sequence). CDR3 protein: CASSIGHNGEKLFF. CDR3 coding DNA: TGTGCCAGTAGTATTGGACATAACGGAGAAAAACTGTTTTTT.

The gene calls are TRBV15 and TRBJ1-4; D remains ambiguous. In germline, CDR1 is LNHNV, CDR2 YYDKDF (reference sequence). This CDR3 is 13 amino acids long. Trimming shortened V by 6 bases and J by 2 bases, and 7 bases separated the two germline ends. This CDR3 is CATSFLTNEKLFF. The DNA of the CDR3 is TGTGCCACCAGTTTTCTGACTAATGAAAAACTGTTTTTT.

The chain employs TRBV6-6 and TRBJ1-2; perhaps TRBD1 as D (6 bases). V dropped 6 bases and J dropped 4 bases, with 12 bases sitting between them. Germline-derived CDR1 and CDR2 are MNHNY and SVGAGI (reference sequence). The CDR3 covers 13 residues. The chain's CDR3 is CASSQDSGYGYTF. The CDR3 region has the DNA TGTGCCAGCAGCCAGGACAGCGGCTATGGCTACACCTTC.

The chain carries TRBV7-2 and TRBJ2-3, with TRBD2 identical over 9 bases. The CDR3 consists of 19 residues. Germline V gene lookup returns CDR1 SGHTA and CDR2 FQGNSA. The junction had 18 bases not matched to a gene; V was cut back by 5 bases and J by 3 bases. The CDR3 nucleotides are TGTGCCAGCAGCGCGCGTGGGCGGGGTAGCGGGGGCAATACAGATACGCAGTATTTT. Encoded protein: CASSARGRGSGGNTDTQYF. The full variable domain, completed using reference TRBV7-2 and TRBJ2-3, is GAGVSQSPSNKVTEKGKDVELRCDPISGHTALYWYRQSLGQGLEFLIYFQGNSAPDKSGLPSDRFSAERTGGSVSTLTIQRTQQEDSAVYLCASSARGRGSGGNTDTQYFGPGTRLTVL.

This chain uses TRBV18 with TRBJ2-2, with D possibly TRBD1 on 5 matching bases. V dropped 4 bases and J dropped 7 bases, with 7 bases sitting between them. Germline V gene lookup returns CDR1 KGHSH and CDR2 LQKENI. CDR3 length: 12 amino acids. The CDR3 here is CASSRGLGELFF. In nucleotides, the CDR3 is TGTGCCAGCTCACGGGGCCTCGGGGAGCTGTTTTTT. Based on the CDR3 plus reference TRBV18 and TRBJ2-2, the full variable domain is NAGVMQNPRHLVRRRGQEARLRCSPMKGHSHVYWYRQLPEEGLKFMVYLQKENIIDESGMPKERFSAEFPKEGPSILRIQQVVRGDSAAYFCASSRGLGELFFGEGSRLTVL.

The table lists this clone with a few counts. The chain recombines TRBV18 with TRBJ2-1; no clear D gene. The ends were cut back, 2 bases at V and 7 bases at J, with 6 bases in the middle. CDR1 and CDR2 from the germline V gene are KGHSH and LQKENI. There are 12 residues in the CDR3. The CDR3: CASSPTGNEQFF. CDR3 in DNA: TGTGCCAGCTCACCAACCGGGAATGAGCAGTTCTTC.

The rearrangement links TRBV6-5 to TRBJ1-1; D remains ambiguous. Trimming removed 5 bases at V and 2 bases at J, with 15 bases between. The length of the CDR3 is 15 residues. The V gene's germline CDR1 is MNHEY and CDR2 SVGAGI. Here the CDR3 reads CASSRTGITNTEAFF. Here the CDR3 DNA reads TGTGCCAGCAGTCGAACCGGGATAACCAACACTGAAGCTTTCTTT.

The V and J genes are TRBV30 and TRBJ2-3, with 7 bases that match TRBD2. J was trimmed by 1 base and V by 0 bases; bases with no gene match: 1. Germline CDR1 and CDR2: GTSNPN and SVGIG (reference sequence). This CDR3 comprises 14 residues. The chain's CDR3 is CAWSVTSGTDTQYF. Here the CDR3 DNA reads TGTGCCTGGAGTGTAACTAGCGGCACAGATACGCAGTATTTT.

This clone was counted only a few times. The rearrangement joins TRBV5-6 to TRBJ1-2; D may be TRBD1 (6 bases). The ends were cut back, 4 bases at V and 6 bases at J, with 10 bases in the middle. The CDR3 has 12 amino acids. CDR1 and CDR2 from the germline V gene are SGHDT and YYEEEE. CDR3 coding DNA: TGTGCCAGCAGCCTATACAGGGATGGCTACACCTTC. It encodes CASSLYRDGYTF.

V is TRBV6-1 and J is TRBJ2-7, with 9 bases fitting TRBD1. The CDR3 has 14 amino acids. V was clipped by 6 bases and J by 6 bases; unmatched bases: 9. CDR1 is MNHNS, CDR2 SASEGT, per germline. CDR3 coding DNA: TGTGCCAGCAGGAGGGACAGGGTTTTATCCGAGCAGTACTTC. This gives the protein CASRRDRVLSEQYF.

The table lists this clone with a few counts. The gene calls are TRBV7-2 and TRBJ1-5, with 7 positions matching TRBD1. Looked up from germline, CDR1 is SGHTA and CDR2 is FQGNSA. The CDR3 contains 14 residues. J gave up 2 bases and V 5 bases, and 3 bases lay outside the gene matches. The CDR3 DNA reads as TGTGCCAGCAGCAACACAGGGGGCAATCAGCCCCAGCATTTT. This sequence encodes CASSNTGGNQPQHF.

This chain connects TRBV2 to TRBJ1-2, with TRBD1 identical over 7 bases. CDR3 length: 14 residues. With V trimmed by 5 bases and J by 2 bases, 5 bases remained unmatched. Germline loops: CDR1 SNHLY, CDR2 FYNNEI. CDR3 sequence reads: CASSKGALNYGYTF. In DNA, the CDR3 is TGTGCCAGCAGTAAGGGGGCGCTGAACTATGGCTACACCTTC.